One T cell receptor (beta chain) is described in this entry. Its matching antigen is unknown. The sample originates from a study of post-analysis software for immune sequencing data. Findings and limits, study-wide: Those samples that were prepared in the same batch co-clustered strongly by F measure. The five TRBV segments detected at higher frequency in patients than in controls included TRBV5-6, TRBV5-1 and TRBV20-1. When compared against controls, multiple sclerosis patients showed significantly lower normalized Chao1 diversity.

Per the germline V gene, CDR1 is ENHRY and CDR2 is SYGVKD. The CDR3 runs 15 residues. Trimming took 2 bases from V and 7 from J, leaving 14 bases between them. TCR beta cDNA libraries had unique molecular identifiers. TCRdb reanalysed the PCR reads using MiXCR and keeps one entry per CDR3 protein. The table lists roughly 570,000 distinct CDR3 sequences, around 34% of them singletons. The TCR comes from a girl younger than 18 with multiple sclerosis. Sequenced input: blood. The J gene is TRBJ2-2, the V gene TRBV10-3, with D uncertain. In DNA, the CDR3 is TGTGCCATCAGTGAGACGGGCAGTGTGGTCGGGGAGCTGTTTTTT. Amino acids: CAISETGSVVGELFF.